The 25 T cell receptor beta chains below come from one sample, sequenced in a study of cytomegalovirus exposure and HLA in healthy donors. The protocol was immunoSEQ multiplex PCR, while the TCRdb copy is restricted to in-frame clones and leaves out a portion. The table shows about 360,000 clones, with 80% to 90% occurring only once. The sequenced material came from PBMCs. These receptors originate from a woman aged 18-35 years in good health and CMV-seronegative.

This chain links TRBV6-6 with TRBJ2-1; 9 positions agree with TRBD2. V was clipped by 3 bases and J by 8 bases; unmatched bases: 8. The CDR3 is 15 residues long. The V gene's germline CDR1 is MNHNY and CDR2 SVGAGI (reference sequence). CDR3 amino acids: CASSYWREGFDEQFF. The CDR3 DNA reads as TGTGCCAGCAGTTATTGGCGGGAGGGGTTCGATGAGCAGTTCTTC.

The chain combines TRBV30 with TRBJ2-7; TRBD2 matches at 10 bases. This CDR3 is built from 15 residues. The germline CDR1 and CDR2 sequences are GTSNPN and SVGIG (reference sequence). After removal of 2 bases from V and 2 bases from J, the junction contained 6 bases not matched to a gene. The CDR3 DNA is TGTGCCTGGAGTTATGTAGCGGGGGGCCCCTACGAGCAGTACTTC. Amino acid sequence: CAWSYVAGGPYEQYF.

The chain employs TRBV2 and TRBJ2-7; D might be TRBD2 (5 bases). Trimming took 9 bases from V and 4 from J, leaving 22 bases between them. Germline-derived CDR1 and CDR2 are SNHLY and FYNNEI. This CDR3 is 15 amino acids long. The CDR3 sequence is CARRRPNGNPYEQYF. The DNA of the CDR3 is TGTGCCAGGAGACGACCAAACGGGAACCCTTACGAGCAGTACTTC.

The chain employs TRBV6-5 and TRBJ1-3; 7 nucleotides line up with TRBD1. This CDR3 spans 16 amino acids. Germline CDR1 and CDR2: MNHEY and SVGAGI. V lost 4 bases and J lost 0; bases outside the gene matches: 6. The CDR3: CASSWRQGYSGNTIYF. The CDR3 DNA follows: TGTGCCAGCAGTTGGAGACAGGGCTACTCTGGAAACACCATATATTTT.

As DNA, the CDR3 is TGTGCCAGCAGTTTACCACCTCGACAGGGTATAAGAAACACCATATATTTT. It translates to CASSLPPRQGIRNTIYF. The chain uses TRBV28 and TRBJ1-3; 7 nucleotides match TRBD1. V was pared by 2 bases and J by 5 bases, with 12 bases of the junction left unmatched. This CDR3 region has 17 residues. Germline V lookup: CDR1 MDHEN, CDR2 SYDVKM. Full variable domain (outside the CDR3, taken from reference TRBV28 and TRBJ1-3): DVKVTQSSRYLVKRTGEKVFLECVQDMDHENMFWYRQDPGLGLRLIYFSYDVKMKEKGDIPEGYSVSREKKERFSLILESASTNQTSMYLCASSLPPRQGIRNTIYFGEGSWLTVV.

The chain has TRBV5-1 and TRBJ2-7; the D gene is possibly TRBD2 (5 bases). V dropped 0 bases and J dropped 3 bases, with 13 bases sitting between them. CDR1 and CDR2 from the germline V gene are SGHRS and YFSETQ. The CDR3 contains 15 residues. CDR3 residues: CASSLEVTGLYEQYF. DNA of the CDR3: TGCGCCAGCAGCTTGGAAGTCACCGGACTCTACGAGCAGTACTTC.

The chain joins TRBV27 to TRBJ1-5; D gene unclear. V lost 5 bases and J 8 bases, leaving 10 bases between the germline ends. The CDR3 is made up of 12 amino acids. Germline CDR1 is MNHEY and CDR2 is SMNVEV (reference sequence). DNA for the CDR3: TGTGCCAGCAGTCCTGGGCGAGAGCCCCAGCATTTT. It yields the protein CASSPGREPQHF.

The V call is TRBV10-2, the J call TRBJ2-2; D ambiguous. The CDR3 spans 13 residues. Deletions cut 6 bases from V and 5 bases from J, with 10 bases between. The germline V gene encodes CDR1 WSHSY and CDR2 SAAADI. The CDR3 DNA sequence: TGCGCCAGCAGACCTTCAGGAACCGGGGAGCTGTTTTTT. It codes for CASRPSGTGELFF.

The V gene is TRBV11-3, the J gene TRBJ2-7, with 9 bases matching TRBD1. The V gene end was trimmed by 5 bases and the J gene end by 6 bases; junction bases not matched to a gene: 8. Germline V gene sequence: CDR1 SGHNT, CDR2 YENEEA. This CDR3 region has 14 residues. As DNA, the CDR3 is TGTGCCAGCAGCCTACAGGGGGCGCGAAGCGAGCAGTACTTC. Translation: CASSLQGARSEQYF.

The J gene is TRBJ2-5, the V gene TRBV27; the D gene is possibly TRBD2 (6 bases). The CDR3 runs to 15 residues. V was clipped by 1 base and J by 2 bases, with 11 bases between them. Germline CDR1 and CDR2: MNHEY and SMNVEV (reference sequence). The CDR3 is CASSLFGGRQETQYF. The CDR3 DNA is TGTGCCAGCAGTTTATTCGGGGGTCGGCAAGAGACCCAGTACTTC.

This chain joins TRBV28 and TRBJ1-1; the D gene is possibly TRBD1 (6 bases). The CDR3 is made up of 15 amino acids. Germline-derived CDR1 and CDR2 are MDHEN and SYDVKM. The V and J ends lost 1 base and 0 bases respectively, with 9 bases between them. CDR3 DNA: TGTGCCAGCAGTTTATTCAGGGGAATGAACACTGAAGCTTTCTTT. Amino acids: CASSLFRGMNTEAFF.

This clone was seen a single time. This chain connects TRBV28 to TRBJ2-3; TRBD1 might be the D (6 bases). Germline V lookup: CDR1 MDHEN, CDR2 SYDVKM. Deletions cut 5 bases from V and 6 bases from J, with 12 bases between. The CDR3 covers 13 residues. Here the CDR3 DNA reads TGTGCCAGCAGTGCCCCAGGACAGGATACGCAGTATTTT. This gives the protein CASSAPGQDTQYF.

V and J are TRBV28 and TRBJ2-7, with TRBD2 identical over 12 bases. V shed 3 bases, J shed 7 bases, and the junction held 13 bases outside the gene matches. CDR1 is MDHEN and CDR2 is SYDVKM in the germline V gene. The CDR3 sequence is 17 residues long. In DNA form, the CDR3 reads TGTGCCAGCAGTTTTCGCCCAGCTAGCGGGAGGGCCAGAGAGCAGTACTTC. It yields the protein CASSFRPASGRAREQYF.

Here the CDR3 reads CASSLAPGQGFYEQYF. The CDR3 DNA sequence: TGCGCCAGCAGCTTGGCCCCGGGACAGGGGTTTTACGAGCAGTACTTC. The chain has TRBV5-1 and TRBJ2-7; 10 bases are shared with TRBD1. This CDR3 comprises 16 residues. V lost 0 bases and J lost 4; bases outside the gene matches: 7. CDR1 and CDR2 (germline): SGHRS, YFSETQ.

This clone has only a few counts. The genes are TRBV6-4 and TRBJ2-7, with 8 bases that match TRBD2. Germline V gives CDR1 MRHNA, CDR2 SNTAGT. V trimming: 7 bases; J trimming: 2 bases; junction bases outside the gene matches: 10. This CDR3 region has 15 residues. The CDR3 spells CASNPGLGTAYEQYF. As DNA, the CDR3 is TGTGCCAGCAATCCGGGACTAGGAACAGCCTACGAGCAGTACTTC.

The chain combines TRBV23-1 with TRBJ2-3, with 16 nucleotides matching TRBD2. Being an ORF, TRBV23-1 has a function that is uncertain. V trimming: 0 bases; J trimming: 4 bases; junction bases outside the gene matches: 4. The CDR3 covers 18 residues. This CDR3 is CASSQSGTSGRVSDTQYF. CDR3 DNA: TGCGCCAGCAGTCAATCTGGGACTAGCGGGAGGGTCTCAGATACGCAGTATTTT.

In its sample, this clone was seen a few times. The chain combines TRBV19 with TRBJ1-6; a weak D match, TRBD1 (5 bases). Germline V gives CDR1 LNHDA, CDR2 SQIVND (reference sequence). The CDR3 consists of 12 residues. V lost 7 bases, J lost 7 bases, and 8 bases lay in between. As DNA, the CDR3 is TGTGCCAGTACCGACAGAAATTCACCCCTCCACTTT. This translates into CASTDRNSPLHF.

CDR3 region: CASSLSPGQGHNEQFF. In nucleotides, the CDR3 is TGTGCCAGCAGTCTCTCTCCGGGACAGGGCCACAATGAGCAGTTCTTC. The chain employs TRBV27 and TRBJ2-1, with 9 bases identical to TRBD1. This CDR3 is 16 amino acids long. The germline gives CDR1 MNHEY, CDR2 SMNVEV (reference sequence). The V and J ends lost 5 bases and 5 bases, in that order; junction bases with no gene match: 10.

The gene calls are TRBV2 and TRBJ1-2, with 10 bases aligning to TRBD1. V was pared by 7 bases and J by 5 bases, with 10 bases of the junction left unmatched. The CDR3 is made up of 15 amino acids. Germline assignment: CDR1 SNHLY and CDR2 FYNNEI. The CDR3 protein is CASNRDGQGGYGYTF. In DNA, the CDR3 is TGTGCCAGCAACCGCGACGGACAGGGGGGGTATGGCTACACCTTC.

The chain uses TRBV27 and TRBJ2-7, with TRBD1 identical over 8 bases. Germline V lookup: CDR1 MNHEY, CDR2 SMNVEV (reference sequence). The CDR3 is 15 amino acids. V was pared by 2 bases and J by 1 base, with 4 bases of the junction left unmatched. The CDR3 sequence is CASSLNGQGSYEQYF. For the CDR3, the DNA is TGTGCCAGCAGTTTAAATGGACAGGGATCCTACGAGCAGTACTTC.

The V gene is TRBV5-1, the J gene TRBJ2-5, with TRBD2 identical over 8 bases. The CDR3 runs 16 residues. After removal of 0 bases from V and 5 bases from J, the junction contained 9 bases not matched to a gene. The germline V gene encodes CDR1 SGHRS and CDR2 YFSETQ. The CDR3 coding sequence is TGCGCCAGCAGCTTGGCGACCCGGGGGGGCGACGAGACCCAGTACTTC. Translation gives CASSLATRGGDETQYF.

The DNA of the CDR3 is TGCGCCAGCAGTTCTATAGGGGGCGCATACTATGGCTACACCTTC. The encoded protein is CASSSIGGAYYGYTF. This rearrangement joins TRBV5-1 to TRBJ1-2, with 7 positions matching TRBD1. V lost 5 bases to trimming and J lost 3 bases; unmatched junction nucleotides: 10. The germline V gene encodes CDR1 SGHRS and CDR2 YFSETQ. The CDR3 spans 15 residues.

The rearrangement joins TRBV7-8 to TRBJ1-5; D call uncertain. From germline, CDR1 is SGHVS and CDR2 FQNEAQ. This CDR3 region has 15 residues. V was trimmed by 3 bases and J by 7 bases, leaving 16 bases between them. The DNA of the CDR3 is TGTGCCAGCAGCTTTTACGGCCGGTCAGGACAGCCCCAGCATTTT. This gives the protein CASSFYGRSGQPQHF. The whole variable domain, remainder taken from reference TRBV7-8 and TRBJ1-5, is GAGVSQSPRYKVAKRGQDVALRCDPISGHVSLFWYQQALGQGPEFLTYFQNEAQLDKSGLPSDRFFAERPEGSVSTLKIQRTQQEDSAVYLCASSFYGRSGQPQHFGDGTRLSIL.

The chain is built from TRBV9 and TRBJ2-1; D call uncertain. From germline, CDR1 is SGDLS and CDR2 YYNGEE. This CDR3 spans 16 amino acids. V was cut by 4 bases and J by 3 bases, with 17 bases left in between. CDR3 nucleotides: TGTGCCAGCAGCTCCCGCGGCAAAGTGGGCTACAATGAGCAGTTCTTC. It encodes CASSSRGKVGYNEQFF.

In its sample, this clone was seen a few times. The chain uses TRBV9 and TRBJ2-5; 11 nucleotides match TRBD2. The CDR3 runs to 16 residues. CDR1 is SGDLS and CDR2 is YYNGEE in the germline V gene. With 4 bases clipped from V and 2 bases from J, the junction kept 7 bases outside the gene matches. The CDR3 DNA follows: TGTGCCAGCAGCTTAGCGGGAGGGCCCCCACAAGAGACCCAGTACTTC. It specifies CASSLAGGPPQETQYF.